A single sample is the source of the 20 T cell receptor beta chains below, sequenced in a study of long-term antiretroviral therapy in people with HIV. At survey level, the immunoSEQ assay was run in its v3.0 version. Clones were sequenced by immunoSEQ multiplex PCR, and TCRdb holds only the in-frame ones, with some missing. The data hold roughly 30,000 clones, with more than 85% observed a single time. Sequencing used unsorted PBMCs, obtained 3.1 years after starting antiretroviral therapy. Every receptor here comes from a man aged 18 to 29 with HIV.

The chain couples TRBV9 to TRBJ2-2; D is undetermined. Germline CDR1 is SGDLS and CDR2 is YYNGEE. Trimming cost V 0 bases and J 5 bases, with 8 bases left between them. The CDR3 has 14 amino acids. CDR3 DNA sequence: TGTGCCAGCAGCGTAGCCAGTTGGACCGGGGAGCTGTTTTTT. Protein product: CASSVASWTGELFF.

The rearrangement joins TRBV18 to TRBJ2-2; tentative D call: TRBD1 (6 bases). V shed 4 bases and J shed 5 bases, with 11 bases lying between them. Germline assignment: CDR1 KGHSH and CDR2 LQKENI. This CDR3 contains 14 residues. CDR3 sequence: CASSRDIQTGELFF. In DNA form, the CDR3 reads TGTGCCAGCTCACGGGACATTCAGACCGGGGAGCTGTTTTTT.

The rearrangement links TRBV11-1 to TRBJ2-1; no clear D gene. V gave up 1 base and J gave up 8 bases, with 12 bases separating them. Germline CDR1 reads SGHAT; CDR2 reads FQDESV (reference sequence). The CDR3 contains 14 residues. The CDR3 DNA is TGTGCCAGCAGCTTAGAGGGATTGAGAGATGAGCAGTTCTTC. The encoded protein is CASSLEGLRDEQFF.

The V gene is TRBV9, the J gene TRBJ2-5, with 10 nucleotides matching TRBD1. The germline V gene has CDR1 SGDLS and CDR2 YYNGEE. There are 15 residues in the CDR3. Trimming cost V 3 bases and J 3 bases; bases outside gene matches: 5. The CDR3 nucleotides read TGTGCCAGCAGCGCATGGACAGGGGGAAAAGAGACCCAGTACTTC. This sequence encodes CASSAWTGGKETQYF.

The chain is built from TRBV2 and TRBJ1-1; weak D call: TRBD1 (5 bases). The length of the CDR3 is 13 residues. From germline, CDR1 is SNHLY and CDR2 FYNNEI. V was shortened by 1 base and J by 4 bases, with 7 bases between the two germline ends. CDR3 in amino acids: CASSEVGATEAFF. CDR3 in DNA: TGTGCCAGCAGTGAAGTAGGGGCCACTGAAGCTTTCTTT.

This chain links TRBV19 with TRBJ2-7; the D gene is possibly TRBD2 (6 bases). Trimming removed 4 bases at V and 0 bases at J, with 10 bases between. The CDR3 spans 14 residues. Germline CDR1 reads LNHDA; CDR2 reads SQIVND (reference sequence). Written as DNA, the CDR3 is TGTGCCAGTAGTACGAGACTAGACTCCTACGAGCAGTACTTC. This sequence encodes CASSTRLDSYEQYF.

The V call is TRBV7-8, the J call TRBJ2-3; 9 bases agree with TRBD2. This CDR3 spans 15 amino acids. Looked up from germline, CDR1 is SGHVS and CDR2 is FQNEAQ. The V gene end was trimmed by 3 bases and the J gene end by 3 bases; junction bases not matched to a gene: 4. The DNA for the CDR3 is TGTGCCAGCAGCTTCATGACTAGCGGTACAGATACGCAGTATTTT. Its protein product is CASSFMTSGTDTQYF.

This clone was counted a single time. The rearrangement joins TRBV27 to TRBJ2-1; TRBD2 is a possible D gene (7 bases). The CDR3 runs 14 residues. V was pared by 10 bases and J by 8 bases, with 21 bases between. The germline gives CDR1 MNHEY, CDR2 SMNVEV (reference sequence). CDR3 sequence reads: CATKQGWEGDEQFF. DNA for the CDR3: TGTGCCACCAAACAGGGTTGGGAGGGAGATGAGCAGTTCTTC.

J is TRBJ2-7 and V is TRBV21-1; the D call TRBD1 from the table was never checked on the DNA. TRBV21-1 is listed as a pseudogene. This CDR3 is 17 amino acids long. Here the CDR3 reads CASRDQPGQGARSEQYF. CDR3 sequence (DNA): TGTGCCAGCAGGGATCAACCGGGACAGGGGGCGAGGAGCGAGCAGTACTTC.

This chain connects TRBV19 to TRBJ2-3; 10 bases line up with TRBD2. The CDR3 is made up of 15 amino acids. Trimming cost V 3 bases and J 8 bases; bases outside gene matches: 8. Germline V gene data show CDR1 as LNHDA and CDR2 as SQIVND (reference sequence). The CDR3 is CASSMLLAGVGTQYF. The CDR3 DNA reads as TGTGCCAGTAGTATGCTGCTAGCGGGAGTCGGTACGCAGTATTTT.

The V call is TRBV28, the J call TRBJ1-2, with 7 positions matching TRBD1. The CDR3 sequence is 14 residues long. Germline CDR1 MDHEN, CDR2 SYDVKM. Losses at the gene ends were 6 bases for V and 6 bases for J; bases not matched to a gene: 10. Here the CDR3 DNA reads TGTGCCAGCAGCCCCCCCCGGGGACAGAATGGCTACACCTTC. This sequence encodes CASSPPRGQNGYTF.

The CDR3 DNA is TGCGCCAGCAGCCAAGCAATGGGGCAGGCCAATGAAAAACTGTTTTTT. Residues: CASSQAMGQANEKLFF. The genes are TRBV4-1 and TRBJ1-4; a weak D match, TRBD1 (5 bases). The CDR3 runs 16 residues. Germline V gene data show CDR1 as MGHRA and CDR2 as YSYEKL. V was shortened by 1 base and J by 5 bases, with 14 bases between the two germline ends.

V usage is TRBV5-1 and J usage is TRBJ2-1; maybe TRBD1 (5 bases). Germline lookup yields CDR1 SGHRS and CDR2 YFSETQ. The CDR3 sequence is 12 residues long. V was cut by 4 bases and J by 7 bases, with 9 bases left in between. The DNA for the CDR3 is TGCGCCAGCAGCGTCCAGGGAAATGAGCAGTTCTTC. Protein product: CASSVQGNEQFF.

The rearrangement joins TRBV2 to TRBJ2-3; 10 bases agree with TRBD2. The CDR3 is 13 residues long. In germline, CDR1 is SNHLY, CDR2 FYNNEI. J gave up 10 bases and V 4 bases, and 5 bases lay outside the gene matches. CDR3 nucleotide sequence: TGTGCCAGCAGTGTGGGGACTAGCGATCCGCAGTATTTT. Translating it yields CASSVGTSDPQYF.

The chain is built from TRBV30 and TRBJ1-2; 9 positions agree with TRBD1. This CDR3 comprises 14 residues. The V gene end was trimmed by 6 bases and the J gene end by 5 bases; junction bases not matched to a gene: 10. Germline CDR1 GTSNPN, CDR2 SVGIG (reference sequence). CDR3 nucleotides: TGTGCCTGTACACCCCGGGACAGGGTTTATGGCTACACCTTC. This translates into CACTPRDRVYGYTF.

The J gene is TRBJ2-5, the V gene TRBV11-2; 10 nucleotides align to TRBD1. The CDR3 has 14 amino acids. After removal of 5 bases from V and 4 bases from J, the junction contained 4 bases not matched to a gene. Germline values: CDR1 SGHAT, CDR2 FQNNGV. CDR3 loop: CASSPWTGGETQYF. The CDR3 DNA follows: TGTGCCAGCAGCCCCTGGACAGGGGGAGAGACCCAGTACTTC. The full variable domain, rest sourced from reference TRBV11-2 and TRBJ2-5, is EAGVAQSPRYKIIEKRQSVAFWCNPISGHATLYWYQQILGQGPKLLIQFQNNGVVDDSQLPKDRFSAERLKGVDSTLKIQPAKLEDSAVYLCASSPWTGGETQYFGPGTRLLVL.

The chain carries TRBV7-9 and TRBJ1-1; 7 nucleotides agree with TRBD1. The CDR3 is made up of 12 amino acids. Germline V gene lookup returns CDR1 SEHNR and CDR2 FQNEAQ (reference sequence). J was trimmed by 9 bases and V by 2 bases; bases with no gene match: 3. The CDR3 DNA is TGTGCCAGCAGCTTACAGGGGGGAAAAGCTTTCTTT. This translates into CASSLQGGKAFF.

The chain recombines TRBV28 with TRBJ2-7; 8 nucleotides align to TRBD2. After removal of 5 bases from V and 1 base from J, the junction contained 4 bases not matched to a gene. The CDR3 length is 14 residues. Germline V CDR1 and CDR2: MDHEN, SYDVKM. The CDR3 DNA reads TGTGCCAGCAGTATTCTAGCGGGTTCCTACGAGCAGTACTTC. It translates to CASSILAGSYEQYF.

This sequence joins TRBV9 and TRBJ2-1; D might be TRBD1 or TRBD2, each matching 5 bases. This CDR3 region has 16 residues. The germline gives CDR1 SGDLS, CDR2 YYNGEE. The V and J ends lost 4 bases and 4 bases respectively, with 18 bases between them. The CDR3 nucleotides are TGTGCCAGCAGCCATACCGGGACCCTTAATTACAATGAGCAGTTCTTC. It encodes CASSHTGTLNYNEQFF.

V gene TRBV7-2 combines with J gene TRBJ1-2; D gene unclear. The CDR3 consists of 14 residues. Trimming took off 0 bases at V and 8 bases at J, with 13 bases between the two ends. The germline gives CDR1 SGHTA, CDR2 FQGNSA. CDR3 nucleotide sequence: TGTGCCAGCAGCTTAGCGCGAGGTTCGGGCGGCTACACCTTC. It translates to CASSLARGSGGYTF.